Described below is a single T cell receptor (beta chain) sequence and its context. The antigen is undetermined. Primed by a sample-barcoded 5' primer and a J-beta primer mix, a second PCR proceeded for 7 to 11 cycles. Per sample, CDR3-containing paired-end reads numbered at least 2.5 million. One entry per CDR3 protein results from TCRdb running MiXCR on the 5' RACE reads. The data hold nearly 800,000 distinct CDR3 sequences, with roughly 50% observed a single time. The source of the sample is a study of blood T cells in healthy people across ages. Findings and caveats of the study: Both naive CD4+ cell counts and diversity were greater in long-lived donors than in aged donors. There was no known CMV status for donors, so expanded clonotype changes were possibly confounded.

At least 6 micrograms of total RNA were extracted per sample. The source is a man aged 35 to 55 in good health. The specimen sequenced was blood.

CDR3 sequence: CASSSQGLLQETQYF. The CDR3 DNA sequence: TGTGCCAGCAGCTCACAAGGCCTACTCCAAGAGACCCAGTACTTC. This chain links TRBV7-2 with TRBJ2-5; no firm D call. The CDR3 runs 15 residues. Germline V gene lookup returns CDR1 SGHTA and CDR2 FQGNSA. Between the trimmed V and J ends, which lost 4 bases and 1 base, there was a span of 13 bases.